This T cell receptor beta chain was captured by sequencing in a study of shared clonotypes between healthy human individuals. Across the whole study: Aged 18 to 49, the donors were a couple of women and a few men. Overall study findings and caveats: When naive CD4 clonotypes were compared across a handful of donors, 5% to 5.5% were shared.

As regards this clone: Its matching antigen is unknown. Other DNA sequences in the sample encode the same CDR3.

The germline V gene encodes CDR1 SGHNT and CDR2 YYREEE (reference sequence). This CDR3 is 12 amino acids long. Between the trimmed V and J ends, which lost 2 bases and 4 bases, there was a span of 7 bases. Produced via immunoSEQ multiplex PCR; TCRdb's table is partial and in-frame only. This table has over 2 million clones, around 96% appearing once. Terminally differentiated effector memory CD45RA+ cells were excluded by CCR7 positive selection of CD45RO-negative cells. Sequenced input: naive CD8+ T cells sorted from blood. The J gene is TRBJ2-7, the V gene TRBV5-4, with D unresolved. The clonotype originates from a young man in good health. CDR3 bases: TGTGCCAGCAGCTTCGGATCTTACGAGCAGTACTTC. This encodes CASSFGSYEQYF. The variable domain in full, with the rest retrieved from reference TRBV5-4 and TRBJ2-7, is ETGVTQSPTHLIKTRGQQVTLRCSSQSGHNTVSWYQQALGQGPQFIFQYYREEENGRGNFPPRFSGLQFPNYSSELNVNALELDDSALYLCASSFGSYEQYFGPGTRLTVT.